The 14 T cell receptor beta chains below were found in one sample sequenced in a study of tissue T cells after allogeneic stem cell transplantation. Sequenced by immunoSEQ multiplex PCR; TCRdb stores in-frame clones only, minus some. The sample records about 28,000 clones, over 75% being singletons. Sequencing used blood, obtained before transplantation. The source is a woman aged 18 to 49 who later had graft-versus-host disease after an allogeneic stem cell transplant.

The chain combines TRBV30 with TRBJ2-7, with a tentative D call TRBD1 (6 bases). Trimming took off 5 bases at V and 5 bases at J, with 13 bases between the two ends. The CDR3 is 12 amino acids. Germline V gene data show CDR1 as GTSNPN and CDR2 as SVGIG (reference sequence). CDR3 nucleotide sequence: TGTGCCTGGGGTAGACAGGTAGACGAGCAGTACTTC. Translation: CAWGRQVDEQYF. The full variable domain, with the rest looked up from reference TRBV30 and TRBJ2-7, is SQTIHQWPATLVQPVGSPLSLECTVEGTSNPNLYWYRQAAGRGLQLLFYSVGIGQISSEVPQNLSASRPQDRQFILSSKKLLLSDSGFYLCAWGRQVDEQYFGPGTRLTVT.

The genes are TRBV7-3 and TRBJ1-2, with D unresolved. The CDR3 spans 14 residues. Trimming cost V 5 bases and J 4 bases, with 14 bases left between them. Per germline, CDR1 SGHTA and CDR2 FQGTGA. DNA of the CDR3: TGTGCCAGCAGCCCCGGACGGTCTGGCTATGGCTACACCTTC. It yields the protein CASSPGRSGYGYTF.

The chain has TRBV6-6 and TRBJ1-2; D possibly corresponds to TRBD1 (5 bases). Germline CDR1 MNHNY, CDR2 SVGAGI (reference sequence). CDR3 length: 15 residues. Trimming removed 4 bases from V and 8 bases from J, with 20 bases in between. In nucleotides, the CDR3 is TGTGCCAGCAGTTCTCCCCAGGACGGGACCTGGGGCTACACCTTC. Translating gives CASSSPQDGTWGYTF.

This rearrangement joins TRBV6-6 to TRBJ1-5; TRBD1 might be the D (5 bases). V gave up 11 bases and J gave up 5 bases, with 13 bases separating them. Germline V gene sequence: CDR1 MNHNY, CDR2 SVGAGI (reference sequence). This CDR3 region has 12 residues. The CDR3 DNA reads as TGTGCCGGGGGGACGTTGGATCAGCCCCAGCATTTT. This codes for CAGGTLDQPQHF.

The V and J genes are TRBV7-9 and TRBJ2-1, with 11 bases aligning to TRBD2. The J segment lost 9 bases and the V segment lost 2 bases, leaving 6 bases of the junction unmatched. The germline V gene has CDR1 SEHNR and CDR2 FQNEAQ (reference sequence). CDR3 length equals 15 residues. DNA for the CDR3: TGTGCCAGCAGCTTAATGGGACTAGCGGATTCTGAGCAGTTCTTC. Translation: CASSLMGLADSEQFF.

V usage is TRBV11-3 and J usage is TRBJ2-1; TRBD2 matches 12 bases. The CDR3 consists of 17 residues. Germline trimming cut 5 bases from V and 9 bases from J; bases unmatched to any gene: 14. Germline V gene data show CDR1 as SGHNT and CDR2 as YENEEA. The CDR3 region has the DNA TGTGCCAGCAGCCGAGAGGCTAGCGGGGGGGCCGGCGGTGAGCAGTTCTTC. Protein: CASSREASGGAGGEQFF.

The chain combines TRBV25-1 with TRBJ1-1; 8 nucleotides match TRBD1. The CDR3 covers 16 residues. V lost 2 bases and J lost 1; bases outside the gene matches: 6. Germline V gene lookup returns CDR1 MGHDK and CDR2 SYGVNS. The CDR3 reads CASSEGQGIRNTEAFF. Written as DNA, the CDR3 is TGTGCCAGCAGTGAAGGACAGGGAATTAGGAACACTGAAGCTTTCTTT.

This sequence joins TRBV2 and TRBJ1-5; D is perhaps TRBD1 (6 bases). The germline gives CDR1 SNHLY, CDR2 FYNNEI. The germline V and J ends were trimmed by 8 bases and 2 bases, with 13 bases remaining between them. CDR3 length: 14 residues. For the CDR3, the DNA is TGTGCCAGCGGCCAACCAGGGGGCAATCAGCCCCAGCATTTT. Its protein is CASGQPGGNQPQHF.

The V call is TRBV6-5, the J call TRBJ1-1; the D is unclear. From germline, CDR1 is MNHEY and CDR2 SVGAGI. The V end was cut by 6 bases, the J end by 1 base, with 9 bases between. CDR3 length: 13 amino acids. The CDR3 DNA is TGTGCCAGCAGCCCCAACAGGAACACTGAAGCTTTCTTT. It encodes CASSPNRNTEAFF.

This clone was picked up one time. The chain uses TRBV11-2 and TRBJ2-5; 10 nucleotides align to TRBD1. Germline trimming cut 5 bases from V and 5 bases from J; bases unmatched to any gene: 8. Germline CDR1 and CDR2: SGHAT and FQNNGV. CDR3 length: 15 residues. DNA of the CDR3: TGTGCCAGCAGCCCTACCCGGACAGGGGGGGAGACCCAGTACTTC. Translating gives CASSPTRTGGETQYF.

V is TRBV2 and J is TRBJ2-1, with 11 bases lining up with TRBD2. V lost 7 bases to trimming and J lost 6 bases; unmatched junction nucleotides: 5. The germline V gene has CDR1 SNHLY and CDR2 FYNNEI. This CDR3 comprises 14 residues. For the CDR3, the DNA is TGTGCCAGCACCCAACTAGCGGGAGTCAATGAGCAGTTCTTC. This translates into CASTQLAGVNEQFF.

This sequence joins TRBV5-1 and TRBJ2-7; TRBD2 agrees at 14 bases. The CDR3 runs to 15 residues. Germline V CDR1 and CDR2: SGHRS, YFSETQ. Trimming removed 7 bases from V and 2 bases from J; junction bases left unmatched: 5. For the CDR3, the DNA is TGCGCCAGCGCGGGACTAGCGGGAGTCACCTACGAGCAGTACTTC. Translated, it gives CASAGLAGVTYEQYF.

The chain employs TRBV2 and TRBJ1-1; TRBD1 matches 9 bases. Germline V lookup: CDR1 SNHLY, CDR2 FYNNEI. The CDR3 length is 14 residues. The V segment lost 6 bases and the J segment 7 bases; nucleotides outside the gene matches: 9. CDR3 nucleotide sequence: TGTGCCAGCAGGGGGACAGGGAATTCTATTGAAGCTTTCTTT. Its translation is CASRGTGNSIEAFF.

The rearrangement joins TRBV5-1 to TRBJ2-7; 7 bases fit TRBD1. The ends lost 4 bases at V and 2 bases at J; junction bases unmatched: 9. The germline gives CDR1 SGHRS, CDR2 YFSETQ. The CDR3 has 15 amino acids. For the CDR3, the DNA is TGCGCCAGCAGCACTGGACAGGCGCCAACCTACGAGCAGTACTTC. As protein: CASSTGQAPTYEQYF.